The 7 T cell receptor beta chains reported below all come from one sample, sequenced in a study of breast tumors, draining lymph nodes, adjacent tissues. Breast cancer patients provided tissue from their axillary draining lymph nodes. Using its own MiXCR run on the multiplex PCR reads, TCRdb lists one record per CDR3 protein. The sample has 150,000 to 200,000 distinct CDR3 sequences, around 33% seen once. Sequenced sample: axillary lymph node tissue. Every receptor here comes from a female donor with breast cancer. Some clones in this sample may be carry-over from other donors' samples.

Ten or more counts support this clonotype. This sequence joins TRBV25-1 and TRBJ2-1; D not resolved. This CDR3 has 11 amino acids. V was shortened by 4 bases and J by 5 bases, with 3 bases between the two germline ends. CDR1 and CDR2 from the germline V gene are MGHDK and SYGVNS. CDR3 protein: CASSGNNEQFF. The CDR3 nucleotides are TGTGCCAGCAGTGGAAACAATGAGCAGTTCTTC.

The sample holds many counts of this clonotype. V and J are TRBV9 and TRBJ2-1; 7 bases align to TRBD1. V lost 0 bases and J lost 6; bases outside the gene matches: 6. The CDR3 extends over 15 amino acids. CDR1 and CDR2 (germline): SGDLS, YYNGEE. CDR3 coding DNA: TGTGCCAGCAGCGTAGTAGGACAGGCGGGCAATGAGCAGTTCTTC. Amino acids: CASSVVGQAGNEQFF.

In this sample, this clonotype turned up many times. The chain carries TRBV6-5 and TRBJ1-2, with 9 bases fitting TRBD1. The CDR3 has 16 amino acids. Trimming removed 5 bases from V and 4 bases from J; junction bases left unmatched: 11. CDR1 is MNHEY, CDR2 SVGAGI, per germline. The CDR3 here is CASSPQGARTFYGYTF. CDR3 sequence (DNA): TGTGCCAGCAGTCCACAGGGGGCTAGGACTTTCTATGGCTACACCTTC.

The rearrangement links TRBV11-1 to TRBJ1-6; perhaps TRBD1 as D (6 bases). CDR1 is SGHAT, CDR2 FQDESV, per germline (reference sequence). The V end was cut by 2 bases, the J end by 10 bases, with 12 bases between. This CDR3 region has 14 residues. CDR3 sequence: CASSLPGAGSPLHF. The CDR3 region has the DNA TGTGCCAGCAGCTTACCAGGGGCAGGCTCACCCCTCCACTTT.

This clonotype was counted ten times or more. The chain combines TRBV28 with TRBJ1-2; D ambiguous. CDR1 and CDR2 from the germline V gene are MDHEN and SYDVKM. The CDR3 is 10 amino acids. Trimming cost V 8 bases and J 8 bases, with 9 bases left between them. CDR3 loop: CASAKLGYTF. DNA for the CDR3: TGTGCCAGCGCGAAGTTAGGCTACACCTTC.

The rearrangement joins TRBV20-1 to TRBJ1-2; 7 nucleotides line up with TRBD1. The CDR3 runs 13 residues. Per germline, CDR1 DFQATT and CDR2 SNEGSKA (reference sequence). Trimming cost V 3 bases and J 10 bases; bases outside gene matches: 11. DNA of the CDR3: TGCAGTGCTAGTAGGGGGCTAGCGTCGATCTACACCTTC. Its protein is CSASRGLASIYTF.

This clonotype has a handful of counts. The chain joins TRBV6-5 to TRBJ2-2; 12 bases match TRBD1. This CDR3 region has 18 residues. Per the germline V gene, CDR1 is MNHEY and CDR2 is SVGAGI. The V and J ends lost 4 bases and 2 bases, in that order; junction bases with no gene match: 8. The DNA for the CDR3 is TGTGCCAGCAGTTTCCCGGGACAGGGGGCTTTCAACACCGGGGAGCTGTTTTTT. Its protein is CASSFPGQGAFNTGELFF.